The 25 T cell receptor beta chains below were found in one sample sequenced in a study of blood T cell repertoires in COVID-19. Measured with immunoSEQ multiplex PCR; TCRdb has only the in-frame clones, and not every one. This table has under 200,000 clones, about 83% appearing once. Material: peripheral blood. Every receptor here comes from a woman aged 80 or over with COVID-19, enrolled during active disease.

This chain joins TRBV10-3 and TRBJ1-4; 7 nucleotides line up with TRBD1. CDR1 and CDR2 from the germline V gene are ENHRY and SYGVKD. There are 14 residues in the CDR3. The CDR3, as DNA: TGTGCTTCGTCCGGGACAGAAATTAATGAAAAACTGTTTTTT. Protein product: CASSGTEINEKLFF.

The rearrangement links TRBV7-3 to TRBJ2-2; D is unresolved. Germline-derived CDR1 and CDR2 are SGHTA and FQGTGA. This CDR3 is built from 14 residues. V was shortened by 3 bases and J by 1 base, with 6 bases between the two germline ends. CDR3 residues: CASSLALNTGELFF. The CDR3 coding sequence is TGTGCCAGCAGCTTGGCCTTGAACACCGGGGAGCTGTTTTTT.

This clone has just one count. The CDR3 sequence: CASSESTPYEQYF. CDR3 in DNA: TGTGCCAGCAGTGAAAGCACGCCCTACGAGCAGTACTTC. The rearrangement links TRBV2 to TRBJ2-7; the D is unclear. The ends were cut back, 2 bases at V and 2 bases at J, with 7 bases in the middle. The CDR3 runs 13 residues. CDR1 is SNHLY and CDR2 is FYNNEI in the germline V gene.

The CDR3 loop reads CASSLARGVDTQYF. CDR3 coding DNA: TGTGCCAGCAGCTTAGCTAGGGGTGTCGATACGCAGTATTTT. The J gene is TRBJ2-3, the V gene TRBV7-8; tentative D call: TRBD1 (5 bases). The CDR3 contains 14 residues. Per the germline V gene, CDR1 is SGHVS and CDR2 is FQNEAQ. Trimming took off 0 bases at V and 6 bases at J, with 10 bases between the two ends.

The rearrangement uses TRBV5-8 and TRBJ2-1; TRBD2 matches 8 bases. Trimming at V came to 4 bases and at J to 2 bases, leaving 5 bases not matched to a gene. Germline V gives CDR1 SGHTS, CDR2 YDEGEE. This CDR3 contains 15 residues. CDR3 bases: TGTGCCAGCAGCCCCACTAGCGGAACCTACAATGAGCAGTTCTTC. Translated: CASSPTSGTYNEQFF.

This clone has more than one count but fewer than ten. The gene calls are TRBV18 and TRBJ1-5, with a possible D match to TRBD1 (5 bases). V was clipped by 6 bases and J by 5 bases, with 11 bases between them. The CDR3 covers 13 residues. Germline V gene data show CDR1 as KGHSH and CDR2 as LQKENI. Here the CDR3 reads CASSPGPDQPQHF. In DNA form, the CDR3 reads TGTGCCAGCTCGCCAGGGCCGGATCAGCCCCAGCATTTT.

In its sample, this clone was seen once. The chain recombines TRBV3-1 (or the pseudogene TRBV3-2) with TRBJ2-7; 12 bases are a match to TRBD2. Per the germline V gene, CDR1 is LGHDT and CDR2 is YNNKEL (reference sequence). V lost 4 bases, J lost 0 bases, and 7 bases stayed unmatched. The CDR3 length is 17 residues. The CDR3, as DNA: TGTGCCAGCAGCCGGGCCCTACTAGCGGGGGGCTCCTACGAGCAGTACTTC. Residues: CASSRALLAGGSYEQYF.

This chain joins TRBV7-3 and TRBJ2-3; perhaps TRBD1 as D (5 bases). Germline V gene data show CDR1 as SGHTA and CDR2 as FQGTGA. V lost 0 bases to trimming and J lost 5 bases, with 12 bases between them. This CDR3 spans 15 amino acids. CDR3 amino acids: CASSLTLQGEDTQYF. The CDR3 DNA follows: TGTGCCAGCAGCTTAACCCTCCAGGGTGAAGATACGCAGTATTTT.

J is TRBJ2-3 and V is TRBV10-3; 12 bases align to TRBD1. J gave up 5 bases and V 0 bases, and 9 bases lay outside the gene matches. The germline CDR1 and CDR2 sequences are ENHRY and SYGVKD. The CDR3 is made up of 18 amino acids. DNA for the CDR3: TGTGCCATCAGTGAGTCGGGACAGGGGGCGCGAGTTGGAGATACGCAGTATTTT. Its protein is CAISESGQGARVGDTQYF.

The chain links TRBV30 to TRBJ1-1; TRBD1 aligns across 7 bases. The CDR3 has 14 amino acids. The junction had 5 bases not matched to a gene; V was cut back by 0 bases and J by 4 bases. Germline CDR1 and CDR2: GTSNPN and SVGIG (reference sequence). The CDR3 loop is CAWSVKGAGTEAFF. CDR3 DNA: TGTGCCTGGAGTGTTAAGGGGGCGGGCACTGAAGCTTTCTTT.

This clone was recorded once. The rearrangement uses TRBV18 and TRBJ2-7; TRBD1 matches at 7 bases. V gave up 3 bases and J gave up 4 bases; unmatched junction bases: 9. The CDR3 consists of 15 residues. The germline V gene encodes CDR1 KGHSH and CDR2 LQKENI. The CDR3 loop reads CASSPSTGWVYEQYF. The CDR3 region has the DNA TGTGCCAGCTCACCTTCGACAGGGTGGGTTTACGAGCAGTACTTC.

V usage is TRBV25-1 and J usage is TRBJ2-7, with 10 bases matching TRBD2. In germline, CDR1 is MGHDK, CDR2 SYGVNS. J was trimmed by 2 bases and V by 5 bases; bases with no gene match: 3. This CDR3 has 14 residues. The CDR3, as DNA: TGTGCCAGCAGTCTAGCGGGAGCGCCCTACGAGCAGTACTTC. Translating gives CASSLAGAPYEQYF.

This chain connects TRBV7-3 to TRBJ2-2; D is unclear. Trimming shortened V by 2 bases and J by 0 bases, and 10 bases separated the two germline ends. Germline V gives CDR1 SGHTA, CDR2 FQGTGA. The CDR3 runs 16 residues. The CDR3 sequence: CASSLFAFANTGELFF. As DNA, the CDR3 is TGTGCCAGCAGCTTATTCGCGTTCGCGAACACCGGGGAGCTGTTTTTT.

The chain couples TRBV14 to TRBJ1-1; D is unresolved. CDR1 is SGHDN and CDR2 is FVKESK in the germline V gene. Deletions cut 0 bases from V and 3 bases from J, with 14 bases between. The CDR3 covers 16 residues. CDR3 residues: CASSQDLMADYTEAFF. The CDR3 DNA is TGTGCCAGCAGCCAAGATTTGATGGCAGACTACACTGAAGCTTTCTTT.

This chain links TRBV6-2 or TRBV6-3 with TRBJ1-2; a weak D match, TRBD1 (6 bases). This CDR3 is built from 13 residues. From germline, CDR1 is MNHEY and CDR2 SVGEGT. V lost 5 bases to trimming and J lost 4 bases, with 11 bases between them. The chain's CDR3 is CASSTDRTYGYTF. The CDR3, as DNA: TGTGCCAGCAGTACCGACAGGACCTATGGCTACACCTTC.

This sequence joins TRBV15 and TRBJ2-3; D gene ambiguous. This CDR3 has 14 residues. CDR1 is LNHNV, CDR2 YYDKDF, per germline (reference sequence). Trimming took 1 base from V and 1 from J, leaving 6 bases between them. As DNA, the CDR3 is TGTGCCACCAGCAGAGGATCGGGCACAGATACGCAGTATTTT. It yields the protein CATSRGSGTDTQYF.

The rearrangement joins TRBV5-4 to TRBJ2-1, with D unclear. CDR3 size: 14 residues. The germline CDR1 and CDR2 sequences are SGHNT and YYREEE (reference sequence). Trimming removed 0 bases at V and 6 bases at J, with 10 bases between. CDR3 amino acids: CASSLAPNTNEQFF. The CDR3, as DNA: TGTGCCAGCAGCTTGGCCCCTAATACCAATGAGCAGTTCTTC.

The CDR3 sequence: CASSSTLNTEAFF. DNA for the CDR3: TGTGCCAGCAGCTCTACTTTGAACACTGAAGCTTTCTTT. This chain links TRBV11-2 with TRBJ1-1; D ambiguous. Germline V gene sequence: CDR1 SGHAT, CDR2 FQNNGV. V was clipped by 4 bases and J by 0 bases, with 6 bases between them. This CDR3 region has 13 residues.

Concerning this clone itself: Additional DNA sequences in this sample encode the identical CDR3. The J gene is TRBJ2-7, the V gene TRBV27, with TRBD1 matching over 8 bases. Germline-derived CDR1 and CDR2 are MNHEY and SMNVEV (reference sequence). J lost 3 bases, V lost 6 bases, and 4 bases had no gene match. CDR3 length: 13 amino acids. As DNA, the CDR3 is TGTGCCAGCAGGTATACAGGGGGCTACGAGCAGTACTTC. Its translation is CASRYTGGYEQYF.

This clone was seen more than once but under ten times. The chain joins TRBV5-1 to TRBJ2-7, with D possibly being TRBD2 (6 bases). Germline V lookup: CDR1 SGHRS, CDR2 YFSETQ. V gave up 3 bases and J gave up 0 bases, with 13 bases separating them. CDR3 length: 15 residues. CDR3 residues: CASSWFGGFSYEQYF. The CDR3 DNA is TGCGCCAGCAGCTGGTTCGGGGGTTTCTCCTACGAGCAGTACTTC.

The chain employs TRBV19 and TRBJ1-6; 9 bases map to TRBD1. V shed 7 bases and J 10 bases; nucleotides not matched to a gene: 14. Germline CDR1 LNHDA, CDR2 SQIVND (reference sequence). The CDR3 loop spans 16 amino acids. The CDR3 DNA sequence: TGTGCCAGTACCCTGAATCCGGGACAGGGAGCGTCACCCCTCCACTTT. Protein sequence: CASTLNPGQGASPLHF.

The sample holds one count of this clone. The gene calls are TRBV6-4 and TRBJ1-5; unclear D gene. CDR3 length equals 13 residues. CDR1 MRHNA and CDR2 SNTAGT come from the germline V gene. The V and J ends lost 4 bases and 4 bases respectively, with 8 bases between them. CDR3 region: CASSGGGNQPQHF. CDR3 nucleotides: TGTGCCAGCAGTGGGGGAGGGAATCAGCCCCAGCATTTT.

CDR3 protein: CASSLQGGQFQYF. The CDR3 DNA is TGCGCCAGCAGCTTACAGGGGGGACAATTTCAGTACTTC. The chain joins TRBV5-1 to TRBJ2-4, with 8 bases identical to TRBD1. The CDR3 runs to 13 residues. Trimming cost V 2 bases and J 11 bases; bases outside gene matches: 6. Germline V lookup: CDR1 SGHRS, CDR2 YFSETQ.

This sequence joins TRBV6-5 and TRBJ2-3, with TRBD2 matching over 8 bases. V dropped 4 bases and J dropped 7; count of bases not matched to a gene: 7. The CDR3 totals 14 residues. Germline CDR1 reads MNHEY; CDR2 reads SVGAGI. For the CDR3, the DNA is TGTGCCAGCAGTTCGGGGGGGAGCTTCCATACGCAGTATTTT. Translating gives CASSSGGSFHTQYF.

The rearrangement uses TRBV7-2 and TRBJ2-4; tentative D call: TRBD2 (5 bases). The CDR3 is made up of 17 amino acids. V was pared by 2 bases and J by 2 bases, with 16 bases between. Per germline, CDR1 SGHTA and CDR2 FQGNSA. The CDR3 coding sequence is TGTGCCAGCAGCTTACCGAGGTGGGAGCCGACCAAAAACATTCAGTACTTC. Residues: CASSLPRWEPTKNIQYF.